This T cell receptor beta chain was found in a study of blood T cell repertoires in COVID-19 (dated by TCRdb to about 2020). For the wider study: For ImmuneRACE Cohort 3, a participant was defined as recovered based on two consecutive negative NP/OP PCR tests, clearance by a healthcare professional, or resolution of symptoms. Collaborator samples came from the United States, Italy and Spain and covered acute and convalescent phases of COVID-19. The prospective study material was composed of cDNA or gDNA derived from T cells, B-cell-depleted T cells, or PBMCs. Deeply sampled blood TCRbeta repertoires from subjects exposed to, actively infected with, or recovered from COVID-19 were included in the dataset. The repertoires were made available in a free public database intended to serve as a resource for research on the immune response to SARS-CoV-2. The samples were drawn from two sources: the first 160 participants of the ongoing ImmuneRACE study, and 1,254 subjects contributed by 6 global collaborators. A de-identified subject ID, COVID-19 status, age in years and sex were almost always included in the sample metadata. Where HLA class I and class II types were available, the types were taken from metadata supplied by the sample provider, not from assay-based typing. Study-wide findings and limitations: The quantity of clinical and demographic metadata differed by source and by participant and was supplied without curation.

The CDR3 runs 14 amino acids, cysteine and phenylalanine included. Just CDR3 DNA is preserved here, 42 bases in frame from base 1. Looking up the germline V gene yields CDR1 SNHLY and CDR2 FYNNEI. Trimming accounts for 5 bases at V and 4 bases at J, while the number of junction bases matched to no gene is 4. Enrolling through a virtual design, the prospective study's participants ranged in age from roughly 18 to 89 years and lived across 20 to 30 United States geographic areas. In the prospective study, participants were assigned to cohorts based on the clinical history participants reported in a screening survey and a study questionnaire. In the prospective study, whole blood, serum and a nasopharyngeal or oropharyngeal swab were collected from each participant by mobile phlebotomists. Over a roughly 2-month period, participants in the prospective study had the option of providing additional blood draws and questionnaires. Before DNA extraction, prospective study blood samples were shipped either frozen or at room temperature.

TCRbeta CDR3 regions were amplified from genomic DNA by means of the immunoSEQ Assay, a bias-controlled multiplex PCR. The study's own analysis went as follows. Nucleated cell counts per sample were estimated from amplification of reference gene primers within the assay. To quantify the absolute abundance of each unique TCRbeta CDR3 rearrangement, sequence reads were collapsed and filtered. Productive Simpson clonality was computed per sample as the square root of Simpson's diversity index over productive rearrangements. TCRdb limited this immuneACCESS table to in-frame rearrangements with V and J called. A share of clones is missing; checked studies link under half to unresolved V genes, and the rest is unexplained. V and J calls plus clone size are reproduced from that table; the DNA served to infer D and trimming. The sample includes over 110,000 clones, with about 80% observed a single time. The top ten hold around 3.9% of the sample.

This clone has just one count. Its cognate antigen has yet to be identified. There are no base qualities to consult, and no much larger clone falls within one base. The sample was PBMCs or T cells enriched from blood (not recorded which). The TCR sequence derives from a man aged 50-59 years in a cohort exposed to, infected with or recovered from COVID-19 (not recorded which). Recombination joined TRBV2 with TRBJ1-5; 8 bases in the middle match TRBD1. The CDR3 reads CASSIWTGNQPQHF. Here is the DNA: TGTGCCAGCAGTATTTGGACAGGGAATCAGCCCCAGCATTTT.